This T cell receptor (beta chain) was retrieved from a study of shared clonotypes between healthy human individuals. Repertoires were generated with immunoSEQ multiplex PCR, while TCRdb's copy carries only in-frame clones and drops some. The repertoire holds 550,000 to 850,000 clones, with around 72% as singletons. Among the donors, all were Caucasian adults who lived in Nashville, Tennessee. Germline trimming cut 6 bases from V and 0 bases from J; bases unmatched to any gene: 5. The germline gives CDR1 ENHRY, CDR2 SYGVKD. The CDR3 is 14 residues long. Sequenced input: memory CD4+ T cells sorted from blood. The subset was: CD45RA-negative fraction. The source is a woman aged 25 to 39 in good health. This chain connects TRBV10-3 to TRBJ2-7, with 7 bases aligning to TRBD2. DNA for the CDR3: TGTGCCATCAGCGAACGGGACTACTCCTACGAGCAGTACTTC. It translates to CAISERDYSYEQYF.